This record looks at one T cell receptor (beta chain) sequence and its context. This entry comes from a study of blood T cell repertoires in COVID-19. Study-wide context: Sources were T cells, B-cell-depleted T cells, or PBMCs; the material itself was cDNA or gDNA.

The CDR3 has 14 residues. V lost 1 base to trimming and J lost 2 bases; unmatched junction nucleotides: 2. CDR1 is LGHNA, CDR2 YNFKEQ, per germline. Original data processing: Estimation of nucleated cell counts was performed using reference gene primer amplification. The repertoire was sequenced with immunoSEQ multiplex PCR; TCRdb's copy has only in-frame clones and lacks some. The V and J calls and clone size are taken from that table; D and trimming were inferred from the DNA. The sample gives roughly 70,000 clones, 70% to 75% of which show up once; 35% is in the top ten. Specimen: peripheral blood. The genes are TRBV4-2 and TRBJ2-7; the match to TRBD1 covers 7 bases. The receptor's source is a woman between 70 and 85 years old with acute or convalescent COVID-19. CDR3 loop: CASSQVGQAYEQYF. CDR3 nucleotide sequence: TGTGCCAGCAGCCAAGTAGGACAGGCCTACGAGCAGTACTTC.